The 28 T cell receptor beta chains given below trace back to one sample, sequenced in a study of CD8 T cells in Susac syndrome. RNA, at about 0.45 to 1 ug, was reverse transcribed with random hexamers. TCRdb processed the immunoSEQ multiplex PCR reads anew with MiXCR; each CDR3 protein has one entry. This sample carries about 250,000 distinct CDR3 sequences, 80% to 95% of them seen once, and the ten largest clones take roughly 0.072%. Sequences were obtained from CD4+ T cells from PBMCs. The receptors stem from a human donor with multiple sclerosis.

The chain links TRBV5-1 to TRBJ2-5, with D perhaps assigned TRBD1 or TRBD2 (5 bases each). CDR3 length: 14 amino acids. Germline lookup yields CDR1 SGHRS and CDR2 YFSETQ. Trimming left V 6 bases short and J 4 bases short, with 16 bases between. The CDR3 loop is CASTRAGSGETQYF. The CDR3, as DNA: TGCGCCAGCACGAGGGCAGGGTCAGGAGAGACCCAGTACTTC. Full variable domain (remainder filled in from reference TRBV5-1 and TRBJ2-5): KAGVTQTPRYLIKTRGQQVTLSCSPISGHRSVSWYQQTPGQGLQFLFEYFSETQRNKGNFPGRFSGRQFSNSRSEMNVSTLELGDSALYLCASTRAGSGETQYFGPGTRLLVL.

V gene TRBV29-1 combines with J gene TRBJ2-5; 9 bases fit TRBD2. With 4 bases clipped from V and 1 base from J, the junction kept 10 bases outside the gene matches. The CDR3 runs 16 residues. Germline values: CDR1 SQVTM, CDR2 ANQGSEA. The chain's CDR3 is CSVGRASGALQETQYF. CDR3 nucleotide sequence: TGCAGCGTTGGTAGGGCTAGCGGGGCGCTCCAAGAGACCCAGTACTTC.

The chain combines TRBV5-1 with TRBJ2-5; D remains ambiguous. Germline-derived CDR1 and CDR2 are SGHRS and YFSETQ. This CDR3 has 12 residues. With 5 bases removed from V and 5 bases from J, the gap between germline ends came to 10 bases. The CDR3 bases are TGCGCCAGCAGAGGGTTGATGGAGACCCAGTACTTC. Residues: CASRGLMETQYF.

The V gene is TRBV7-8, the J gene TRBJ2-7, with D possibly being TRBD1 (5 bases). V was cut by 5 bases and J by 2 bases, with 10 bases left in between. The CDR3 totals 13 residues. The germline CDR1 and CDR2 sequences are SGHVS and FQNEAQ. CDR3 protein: CASSRGLTYEQYF. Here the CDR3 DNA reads TGTGCCAGCAGCAGGGGCCTTACCTACGAGCAGTACTTC.

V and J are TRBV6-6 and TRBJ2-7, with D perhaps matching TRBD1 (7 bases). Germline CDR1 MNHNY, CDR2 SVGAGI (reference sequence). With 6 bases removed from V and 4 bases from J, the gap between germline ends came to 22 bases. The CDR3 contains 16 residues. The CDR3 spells CASSRRQGTRGYEQYF. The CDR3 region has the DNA TGTGCCAGCAGCCGCCGACAGGGCACACGGGGGTACGAGCAGTACTTC.

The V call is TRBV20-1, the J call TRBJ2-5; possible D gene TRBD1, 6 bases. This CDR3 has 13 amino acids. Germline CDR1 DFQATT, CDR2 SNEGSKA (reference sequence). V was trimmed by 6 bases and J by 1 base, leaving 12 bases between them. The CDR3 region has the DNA TGCAGTGCCTTCCTACAGGGCCAAGAGACCCAGTACTTC. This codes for CSAFLQGQETQYF.

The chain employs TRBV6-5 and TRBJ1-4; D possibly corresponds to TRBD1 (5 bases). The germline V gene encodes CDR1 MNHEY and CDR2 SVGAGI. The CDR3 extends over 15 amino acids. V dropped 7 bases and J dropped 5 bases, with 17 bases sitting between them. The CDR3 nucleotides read TGTGCCAGCACTGGCTCAGTGTGGGACAATGAAAAACTGTTTTTT. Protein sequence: CASTGSVWDNEKLFF.

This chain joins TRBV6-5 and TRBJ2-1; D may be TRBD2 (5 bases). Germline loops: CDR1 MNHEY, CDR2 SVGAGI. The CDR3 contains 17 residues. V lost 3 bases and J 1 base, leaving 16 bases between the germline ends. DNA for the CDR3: TGTGCCAGCAGTTATCCTATCCGGGATTGGTCCTACAATGAGCAGTTCTTC. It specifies CASSYPIRDWSYNEQFF.

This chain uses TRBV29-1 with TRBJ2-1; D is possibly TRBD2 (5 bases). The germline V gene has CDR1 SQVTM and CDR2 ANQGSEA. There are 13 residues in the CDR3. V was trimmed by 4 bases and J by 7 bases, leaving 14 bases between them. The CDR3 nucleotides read TGCAGCGTTGTCGGCCTGGGGAGAAATGAGCAGTTCTTC. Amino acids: CSVVGLGRNEQFF.

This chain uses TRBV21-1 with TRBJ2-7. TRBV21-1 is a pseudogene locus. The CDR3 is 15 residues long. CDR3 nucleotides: TGTGCCAGCAGCGGACGCCGAACGGCGGAATCCGAGCAGTACTTC. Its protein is CASSGRRTAESEQYF.

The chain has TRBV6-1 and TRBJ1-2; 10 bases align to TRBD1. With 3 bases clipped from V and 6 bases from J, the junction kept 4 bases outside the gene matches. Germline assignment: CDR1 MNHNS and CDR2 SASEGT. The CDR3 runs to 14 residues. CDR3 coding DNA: TGTGCCAGCAGTGAGGACAGGGGGTTGAATGGCTACACCTTC. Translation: CASSEDRGLNGYTF.

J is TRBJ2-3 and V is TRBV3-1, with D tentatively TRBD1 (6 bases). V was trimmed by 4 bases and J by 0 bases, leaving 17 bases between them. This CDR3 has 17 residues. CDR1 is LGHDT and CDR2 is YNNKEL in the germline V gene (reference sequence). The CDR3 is CASSPIQGSVSTDTQYF. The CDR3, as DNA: TGTGCCAGCAGCCCAATCCAGGGGTCCGTCAGCACAGATACGCAGTATTTT.

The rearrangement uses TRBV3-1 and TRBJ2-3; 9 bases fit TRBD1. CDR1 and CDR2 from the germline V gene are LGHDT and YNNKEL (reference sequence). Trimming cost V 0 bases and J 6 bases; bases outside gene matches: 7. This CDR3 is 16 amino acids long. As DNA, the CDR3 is TGTGCCAGCAGCCAAGATCAGGGACAGGGTTCGGATACGCAGTATTTT. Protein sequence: CASSQDQGQGSDTQYF.

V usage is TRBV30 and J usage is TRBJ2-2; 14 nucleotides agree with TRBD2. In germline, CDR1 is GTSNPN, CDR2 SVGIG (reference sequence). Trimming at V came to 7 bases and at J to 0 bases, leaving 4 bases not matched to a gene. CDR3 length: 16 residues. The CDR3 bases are TGTGCCTATCGGACTAGCGGGGGGTCGAACACCGGGGAGCTGTTTTTT. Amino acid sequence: CAYRTSGGSNTGELFF.

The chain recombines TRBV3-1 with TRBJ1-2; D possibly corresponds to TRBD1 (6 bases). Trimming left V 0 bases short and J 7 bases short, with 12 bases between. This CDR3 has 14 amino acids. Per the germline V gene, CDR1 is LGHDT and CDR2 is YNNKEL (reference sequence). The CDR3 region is CASSQEYRVGGYTF. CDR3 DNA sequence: TGTGCCAGCAGCCAAGAATACAGGGTAGGTGGCTACACCTTC.

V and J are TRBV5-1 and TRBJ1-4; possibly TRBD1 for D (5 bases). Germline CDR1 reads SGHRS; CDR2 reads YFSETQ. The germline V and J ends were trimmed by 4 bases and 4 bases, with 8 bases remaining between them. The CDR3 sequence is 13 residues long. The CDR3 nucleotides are TGCGCCAGCAGCCGGGGGGATAATGAAAAACTGTTTTTT. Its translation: CASSRGDNEKLFF. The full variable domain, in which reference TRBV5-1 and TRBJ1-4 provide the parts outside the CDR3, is KAGVTQTPRYLIKTRGQQVTLSCSPISGHRSVSWYQQTPGQGLQFLFEYFSETQRNKGNFPGRFSGRQFSNSRSEMNVSTLELGDSALYLCASSRGDNEKLFFGSGTQLSVL.

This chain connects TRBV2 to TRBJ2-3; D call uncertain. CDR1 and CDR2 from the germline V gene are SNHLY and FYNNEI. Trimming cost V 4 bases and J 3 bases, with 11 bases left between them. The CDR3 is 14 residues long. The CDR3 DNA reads TGTGCCAGCAGTGTAGGTTCTGGGACAGATACGCAGTATTTT. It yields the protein CASSVGSGTDTQYF.

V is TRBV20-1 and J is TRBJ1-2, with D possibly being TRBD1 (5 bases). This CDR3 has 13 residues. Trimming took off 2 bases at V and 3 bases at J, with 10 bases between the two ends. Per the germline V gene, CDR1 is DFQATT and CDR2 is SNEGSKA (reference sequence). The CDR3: CSARPDRHYGYTF. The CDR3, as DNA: TGCAGTGCTAGACCCGACAGACACTATGGCTACACCTTC.

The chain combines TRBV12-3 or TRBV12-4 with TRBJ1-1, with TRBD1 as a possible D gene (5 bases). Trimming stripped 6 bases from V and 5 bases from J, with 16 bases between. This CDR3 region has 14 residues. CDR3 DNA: TGTGCCAGCAGATTACAGGAAAAGGGGACTGAAGCTTTCTTT. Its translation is CASRLQEKGTEAFF.

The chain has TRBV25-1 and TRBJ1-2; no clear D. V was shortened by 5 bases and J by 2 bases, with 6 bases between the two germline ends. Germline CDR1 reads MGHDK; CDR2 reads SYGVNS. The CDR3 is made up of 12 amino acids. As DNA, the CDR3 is TGTGCCAGCAGTTGGCAGAACTATGGCTACACCTTC. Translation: CASSWQNYGYTF.

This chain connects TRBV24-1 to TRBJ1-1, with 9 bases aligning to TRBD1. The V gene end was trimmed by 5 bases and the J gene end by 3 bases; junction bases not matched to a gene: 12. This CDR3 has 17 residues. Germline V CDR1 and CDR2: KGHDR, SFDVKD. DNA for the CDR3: TGTGCCACCAGTGGTGGGACAGGGTCACCTAGGGACACTGAAGCTTTCTTT. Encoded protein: CATSGGTGSPRDTEAFF.

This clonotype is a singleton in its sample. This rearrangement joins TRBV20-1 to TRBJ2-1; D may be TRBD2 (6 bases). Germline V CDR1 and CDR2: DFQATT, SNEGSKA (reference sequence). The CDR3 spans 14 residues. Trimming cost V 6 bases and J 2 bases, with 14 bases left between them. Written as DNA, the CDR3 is TGCAGTGCCTATCGGGAGACAACCTACAATGAGCAGTTCTTC. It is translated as CSAYRETTYNEQFF.

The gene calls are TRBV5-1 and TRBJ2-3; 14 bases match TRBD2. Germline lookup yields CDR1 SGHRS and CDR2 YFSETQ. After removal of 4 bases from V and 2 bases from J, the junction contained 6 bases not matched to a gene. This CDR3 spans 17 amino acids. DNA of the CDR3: TGCGCCAGCAGCCGGAGACTAGCGGGAGGGACCACAGATACGCAGTATTTT. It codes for CASSRRLAGGTTDTQYF.

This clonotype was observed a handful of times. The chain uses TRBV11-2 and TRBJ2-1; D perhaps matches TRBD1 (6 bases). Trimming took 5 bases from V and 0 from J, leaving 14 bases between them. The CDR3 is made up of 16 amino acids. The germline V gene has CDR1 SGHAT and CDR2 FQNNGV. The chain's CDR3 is CASSLVRGSSYNEQFF. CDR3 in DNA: TGTGCCAGCAGCCTCGTCAGGGGAAGCTCCTACAATGAGCAGTTCTTC.

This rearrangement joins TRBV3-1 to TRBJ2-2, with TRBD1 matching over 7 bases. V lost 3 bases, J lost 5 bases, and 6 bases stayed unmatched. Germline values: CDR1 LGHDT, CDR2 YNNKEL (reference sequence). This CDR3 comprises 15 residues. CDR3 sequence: CASSQLVQGTGELFF. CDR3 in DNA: TGTGCCAGCAGCCAGCTCGTACAGGGGACCGGGGAGCTGTTTTTT.

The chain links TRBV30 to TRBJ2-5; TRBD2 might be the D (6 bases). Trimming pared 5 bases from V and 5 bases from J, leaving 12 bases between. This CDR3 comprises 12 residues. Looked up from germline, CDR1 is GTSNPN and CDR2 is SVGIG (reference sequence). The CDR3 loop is CAWGGPGETQYF. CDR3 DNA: TGTGCCTGGGGAGGGCCGGGGGAGACCCAGTACTTC.

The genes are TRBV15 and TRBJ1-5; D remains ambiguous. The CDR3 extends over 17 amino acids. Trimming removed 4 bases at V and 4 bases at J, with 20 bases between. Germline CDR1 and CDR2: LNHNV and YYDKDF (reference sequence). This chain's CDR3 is CATSTRFFGSWNQPQHF. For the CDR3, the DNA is TGTGCCACCAGCACCCGTTTTTTTGGGTCTTGGAATCAGCCCCAGCATTTT.

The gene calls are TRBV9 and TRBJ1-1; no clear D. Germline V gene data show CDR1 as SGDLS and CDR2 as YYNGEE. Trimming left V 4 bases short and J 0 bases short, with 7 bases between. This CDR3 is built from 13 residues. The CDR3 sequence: CASSRQVNTEAFF. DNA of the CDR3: TGTGCCAGCAGCAGACAAGTGAACACTGAAGCTTTCTTT. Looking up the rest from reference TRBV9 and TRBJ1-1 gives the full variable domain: DSGVTQTPKHLITATGQRVTLRCSPRSGDLSVYWYQQSLDQGLQFLIQYYNGEERAKGNILERFSAQQFPDLHSELNLSSLELGDSALYFCASSRQVNTEAFFGQGTRLTVV.